A single sample is the source of the 20 T cell receptor beta chains below, sequenced in a study of T cell changes during pregnancy in multiple sclerosis. Clones were read by immunoSEQ multiplex PCR, and TCRdb kept only the in-frame ones, dropping some. The sample holds about 41,000 clones, roughly nine tenths seen once. Sequences were derived from CD4+ T cells from peripheral blood mononuclear cells, sampled in the first trimester of pregnancy. The receptors originated from a female donor with multiple sclerosis, enrolled in a pregnancy study.

The chain employs TRBV29-1 and TRBJ1-5, with TRBD1 matching 8 bases. This CDR3 is 15 amino acids long. V gave up 5 bases and J gave up 3 bases; unmatched junction bases: 9. Looked up from germline, CDR1 is SQVTM and CDR2 is ANQGSEA. The CDR3 DNA sequence: TGCAGCGTTACCTCCGGGACAGGCTTCAATCAGCCCCAGCATTTT. Residues: CSVTSGTGFNQPQHF.

The J gene is TRBJ2-5, the V gene TRBV19; 9 bases line up with TRBD1. Looked up from germline, CDR1 is LNHDA and CDR2 is SQIVND (reference sequence). V dropped 2 bases and J dropped 7; count of bases not matched to a gene: 17. CDR3 length: 18 residues. CDR3 DNA: TGTGCCAGTAGTATATCCCCCGGACAGGGGAGGGTCCGCCGGACCCAGTACTTC. This encodes CASSISPGQGRVRRTQYF.

This rearrangement joins TRBV7-3 to TRBJ2-5, with no clear D. The germline gives CDR1 SGHTA, CDR2 FQGTGA. Trimming cost V 1 base and J 5 bases, with 8 bases left between them. The CDR3 loop spans 13 amino acids. CDR3 sequence reads: CASSLIFSETQYF. The CDR3 DNA reads as TGTGCCAGCAGCTTAATTTTTTCGGAGACCCAGTACTTC.

This chain uses TRBV6-6 with TRBJ2-7, with TRBD2 as a possible D gene (5 bases). CDR1 and CDR2 from the germline V gene are MNHNY and SVGAGI (reference sequence). The CDR3 runs 16 residues. The V end lost 5 bases, the J end lost 3 bases, and 20 bases lay between the germline ends. DNA for the CDR3: TGTGCCAGCAGTAACGGACTCGCTCGTTCCCTCTACGAGCAGTACTTC. Amino acids: CASSNGLARSLYEQYF.

V and J are TRBV19 and TRBJ2-5; 9 bases are shared with TRBD1. Germline trimming cut 3 bases from V and 5 bases from J; bases unmatched to any gene: 4. Germline loops: CDR1 LNHDA, CDR2 SQIVND (reference sequence). This CDR3 has 14 amino acids. CDR3 DNA: TGTGCCAGTAGTATGGGGACAGGGCGGGAGACCCAGTACTTC. Encoded protein: CASSMGTGRETQYF.

The CDR3 loop reads CASSQETVQGNIQYF. CDR3 sequence (DNA): TGTGCCAGCAGCCAGGAGACCGTACAGGGGAACATTCAGTACTTC. The chain recombines TRBV4-2 with TRBJ2-4; 7 bases map to TRBD1. Germline V CDR1 and CDR2: LGHNA, YNFKEQ. The CDR3 loop spans 15 amino acids. J gave up 7 bases and V 3 bases, and 9 bases lay outside the gene matches.

The chain is built from TRBV19 and TRBJ1-1, with 9 bases fitting TRBD1. The V gene end was trimmed by 3 bases and the J gene end by 5 bases; junction bases not matched to a gene: 10. CDR1 is LNHDA, CDR2 SQIVND, per germline (reference sequence). The CDR3 is 16 residues long. This CDR3 is CASSIPTTGGRTEAFF. The CDR3 coding sequence is TGTGCCAGTAGTATCCCCACGACAGGGGGTCGGACTGAAGCTTTCTTT.

The CDR3 is CASSTGTVYGYTF. CDR3 nucleotides: TGTGCCAGTAGCACCGGGACAGTCTATGGCTACACCTTC. This chain uses TRBV19 with TRBJ1-2, with TRBD1 matching over 7 bases. V shed 6 bases and J 4 bases; nucleotides not matched to a gene: 5. This CDR3 is built from 13 residues. In germline, CDR1 is LNHDA, CDR2 SQIVND (reference sequence). Looking up the rest from reference TRBV19 and TRBJ1-2 gives the full variable domain: DGGITQSPKYLFRKEGQNVTLSCEQNLNHDAMYWYRQDPGQGLRLIYYSQIVNDFQKGDIAEGYSVSREKKESFPLTVTSAQKNPTAFYLCASSTGTVYGYTFGSGTRLTVV.

The CDR3 DNA sequence: TGTGCCAGCAGCCCCTTTAGCGGGAGGACTCCCTATGAGCAGTTCTTC. It translates to CASSPFSGRTPYEQFF. This chain links TRBV7-9 with TRBJ2-1, with 10 positions matching TRBD2. The germline CDR1 and CDR2 sequences are SEHNR and FQNEAQ (reference sequence). Trimming took 5 bases from V and 8 from J; bases not matched to a gene: 12. This CDR3 spans 16 amino acids.

The chain carries TRBV5-1 and TRBJ2-5; a possible D gene is TRBD2 (6 bases). CDR1 and CDR2 from the germline V gene are SGHRS and YFSETQ. The CDR3 sequence is 14 residues long. The V end lost 2 bases, the J end lost 3 bases, and 11 bases lay between the germline ends. The DNA of the CDR3 is TGCGCCAGCAGCTTAGGAGGGGTTGAAGAGACCCAGTACTTC. It codes for CASSLGGVEETQYF.

The chain combines TRBV6-1 with TRBJ2-7; no definite D call. The CDR3 sequence is 11 residues long. Between the trimmed V and J ends, which lost 4 bases and 3 bases, there was a span of 4 bases. Germline CDR1 reads MNHNS; CDR2 reads SASEGT. CDR3 loop: CASSALYEQYF. For the CDR3, the DNA is TGTGCCAGCAGTGCTCTCTACGAGCAGTACTTC.

The V call is TRBV29-1, the J call TRBJ2-3, with 8 bases lining up with TRBD2. V was pared by 7 bases and J by 0 bases, with 12 bases of the junction left unmatched. This CDR3 is 16 amino acids long. In germline, CDR1 is SQVTM, CDR2 ANQGSEA. CDR3 nucleotide sequence: TGCAGCGCCACGCGGGGTAGCGGGATTAGCACAGATACGCAGTATTTT. Its translation is CSATRGSGISTDTQYF.

V and J are TRBV15 and TRBJ1-1, with D unresolved. CDR3 length: 14 amino acids. Per germline, CDR1 LNHNV and CDR2 YYDKDF (reference sequence). Trimming removed 1 base from V and 2 bases from J, with 8 bases in between. The DNA of the CDR3 is TGTGCCACCAGCAGAGTGGCAGTAAACACTGAAGCTTTCTTT. Residues: CATSRVAVNTEAFF.

The chain employs TRBV7-2 and TRBJ2-7, with TRBD2 matching over 12 bases. Trimming removed 5 bases from V and 3 bases from J; junction bases left unmatched: 5. CDR1 and CDR2 from the germline V gene are SGHTA and FQGNSA. This CDR3 is built from 15 residues. The CDR3 DNA is TGTGCCAGCAGCAGCGGACTAGCGGGACGCTACGAGCAGTACTTC. Its protein is CASSSGLAGRYEQYF.

The gene calls are TRBV28 and TRBJ2-1; no firm D call. Trimming took off 5 bases at V and 15 bases at J, with 17 bases between the two ends. CDR1 MDHEN and CDR2 SYDVKM come from the germline V gene. The CDR3 spans 12 residues. CDR3 in amino acids: CASSRLAPLLFF. The CDR3 nucleotides are TGTGCCAGCAGTCGTTTAGCACCCCTTTTGTTCTTC.

Only one count was recorded for this clone. The rearrangement uses TRBV19 and TRBJ2-1; 15 positions agree with TRBD2. The CDR3 length is 15 residues. V lost 7 bases to trimming and J lost 10 bases; unmatched junction nucleotides: 8. Germline values: CDR1 LNHDA, CDR2 SQIVND (reference sequence). CDR3 protein: CASIGLAGGPREQFF. CDR3 coding DNA: TGTGCCAGTATCGGACTAGCGGGAGGGCCCAGGGAGCAGTTCTTC.

The chain has TRBV7-6 and TRBJ2-3, with a possible D match to TRBD1 (5 bases). The germline V gene encodes CDR1 SGHVS and CDR2 FNYEAQ. CDR3 length equals 15 residues. V was shortened by 1 base and J by 3 bases, with 11 bases between the two germline ends. CDR3 amino acids: CASSLGQSRTDTQYF. CDR3 coding DNA: TGTGCCAGCAGCTTAGGACAGAGTAGGACAGATACGCAGTATTTT.

The CDR3 sequence is CASSLLRGTPSTDTQYF. The CDR3 bases are TGTGCCAGCAGCTTGCTTCGGGGAACACCTAGCACAGATACGCAGTATTTT. The chain is built from TRBV5-8 and TRBJ2-3; D might be TRBD2 (5 bases). In germline, CDR1 is SGHTS, CDR2 YDEGEE. The CDR3 runs 17 residues. The V gene lost 1 base and the J gene lost 0 bases, with 15 bases spanning the gap.

V is TRBV6-6 and J is TRBJ2-6; 9 bases agree with TRBD1. Trimming at V came to 5 bases and at J to 2 bases, leaving 4 bases not matched to a gene. Germline V gives CDR1 MNHNY, CDR2 SVGAGI (reference sequence). The CDR3 length is 16 residues. The CDR3 loop is CASSPGQGTGANVLTF. The DNA of the CDR3 is TGTGCCAGCAGTCCTGGACAGGGGACTGGGGCCAACGTCCTGACTTTC.

The rearrangement uses TRBV18 and TRBJ2-7; D is ambiguous. The CDR3 runs 15 residues. Germline-derived CDR1 and CDR2 are KGHSH and LQKENI. V was shortened by 1 base and J by 7 bases, with 17 bases between the two germline ends. The CDR3 DNA reads as TGTGCCAGCTCACCACAGTCCCCACCTACGTCTGAGCAGTACTTC. This translates into CASSPQSPPTSEQYF.